This passage covers 21 T cell receptor beta chains from one sample sequenced in a study of glioma-infiltrating T cells. TCR alpha and beta CDR3 regions were amplified from RNA using iRepertoire nested multiplex PCR. TCRdb re-called the multiplex PCR reads with MiXCR, one entry per CDR3 protein. The table lists 300,000 to 450,000 distinct CDR3 sequences, around 38% of them singletons, with about 12% in the top ten. Sequencing input: glioma tissue, nonneoplastic brain tissue, or PBMCs (not recorded which). These receptor sequences come from a human donor with low-grade glioma or glioblastoma, undergoing nonglioma brain surgery, or in good health (not recorded which).

Comments on this clonotype: An end of the junction differs from the germline gene, which may be a read error. This sequence joins TRBV6-4 and TRBJ1-5; D is ambiguous. Germline assignment: CDR1 MRHNA and CDR2 SNTAGT. The CDR3 contains 17 residues. CDR3: CARSVGFCFFGNQPQHF. As DNA, the CDR3 is TGTGCCAGAAGTGTAGGGTTCTGCTTCTTCGGCAATCAGCCCCAGCATTTT.

To note about this clonotype: A much larger clone lies a single base off, so this may be a read error. The V and J genes are TRBV6-1 and TRBJ1-2; 8 bases line up with TRBD1. This CDR3 is built from 13 residues. V was pared by 7 bases and J by 10 bases, with 11 bases of the junction left unmatched. The V gene's germline CDR1 is MNHNS and CDR2 SASEGT. The CDR3 is CASIRIRQGYYTF. CDR3 nucleotides: TGTGCCAGCATCCGAATAAGACAGGGGTACTACACCTTC.

In its sample, this clonotype was seen a few times. V is TRBV20-1 and J is TRBJ2-7; a possible D gene is TRBD2 (6 bases). Trimming removed 6 bases from V and 2 bases from J, with 17 bases in between. The CDR3 is 14 amino acids. CDR1 DFQATT and CDR2 SNEGSKA come from the germline V gene (reference sequence). In nucleotides, the CDR3 is TGCAGTGCGGGCATAGCGGTAGTTCCCTACGAGCAGTACTTC. Protein sequence: CSAGIAVVPYEQYF.

The genes are TRBV7-3 and TRBJ1-1, with D tentatively TRBD1 (5 bases). CDR1 SGHTA and CDR2 FQGTGA come from the germline V gene. This CDR3 comprises 13 residues. The V end was cut by 10 bases, the J end by 4 bases, with 16 bases between. The CDR3 here is CATRQGEGTEAFF. CDR3 in DNA: TGTGCCACTCGGCAGGGAGAGGGCACTGAAGCTTTCTTT.

To note about this clonotype: This may arise from a read error, as a much more abundant clone is one base away. The chain links TRBV25-1 to TRBJ1-3; D remains unclear. This CDR3 contains 14 residues. Germline V gene data show CDR1 as MGHDK and CDR2 as SYGVNS. CDR3 sequence reads: CAGSESYSGNTIYF. DNA of the CDR3: TGTGCCGGCAGTGAATCTTACTCTGGAAACACCATATATTTT. Drawing the rest from reference TRBV25-1 and TRBJ1-3, the complete variable domain is EADIYQTPRYLVIGTGKKITLECSQTMGHDKMYWYQQDPGMELHLIHYSYGVNSTEKGDLSSESTVSRIRTEHFPLTLESARPSHTSQYLCAGSESYSGNTIYFGEGSWLTVV.

The chain joins TRBV10-2 to TRBJ2-7, with D unclear. The CDR3 spans 13 residues. Trimming cost V 3 bases and J 2 bases, with 8 bases left between them. Germline-derived CDR1 and CDR2 are WSHSY and SAAADI. The CDR3: CASSDRAPYEQYF. CDR3 nucleotide sequence: TGCGCCAGCAGTGATAGGGCCCCCTACGAGCAGTACTTC.

This clonotype was observed a handful of times. This sequence joins TRBV28 and TRBJ2-5; 8 bases line up with TRBD2. J lost 5 bases, V lost 4 bases, and 6 bases had no gene match. Germline V gene lookup returns CDR1 MDHEN and CDR2 SYDVKM. There are 14 residues in the CDR3. In DNA, the CDR3 is TGTGCCAGCAGTTCCCCGGGAGGGATGGAGACCCAGTACTTC. Residues: CASSSPGGMETQYF.

This clonotype was observed many times. V and J are TRBV6-1 and TRBJ2-5; 10 positions agree with TRBD1. After removal of 6 bases from V and 4 bases from J, the junction contained 8 bases not matched to a gene. From germline, CDR1 is MNHNS and CDR2 SASEGT. This CDR3 has 15 amino acids. In nucleotides, the CDR3 is TGTGCCAGCAGCCTGGGACAGGGGATAGGAGAGACCCAGTACTTC. It is translated as CASSLGQGIGETQYF.

This clonotype was seen only a few times. This chain connects TRBV4-3 to TRBJ2-5; no definite D call. The CDR3 contains 14 residues. The germline V and J ends were trimmed by 0 bases and 1 base, with 6 bases remaining between them. Per germline, CDR1 LGHNA and CDR2 YSLEER. CDR3 coding DNA: TGCGCCAGCAGCCAAGAACGGAGCCAAGAGACCCAGTACTTC. Translated: CASSQERSQETQYF.

This clonotype was counted between two and nine times. The chain carries TRBV11-3 and TRBJ2-3, with 7 positions matching TRBD2. Germline V gives CDR1 SGHNT, CDR2 YENEEA. The CDR3 extends over 15 amino acids. Trimming at V came to 4 bases and at J to 0 bases, leaving 4 bases not matched to a gene. The CDR3 region is CASSSYGGSTDTQYF. The CDR3 DNA sequence: TGTGCCAGCAGCTCCTACGGGGGGAGCACAGATACGCAGTATTTT.

The gene calls are TRBV28 and TRBJ2-5; 7 nucleotides agree with TRBD2. CDR1 is MDHEN and CDR2 is SYDVKM in the germline V gene. V was pared by 3 bases and J by 7 bases, with 20 bases of the junction left unmatched. The CDR3 extends over 18 amino acids. In nucleotides, the CDR3 is TGTGCCAGCAGTTTTTCACCGGAACAGCGGGATAATTTCTGGACCCAGTACTTC. It yields the protein CASSFSPEQRDNFWTQYF.

This clonotype occurred many times. The J gene is TRBJ2-3, the V gene TRBV25-1, with D maybe TRBD1 (5 bases). In germline, CDR1 is MGHDK, CDR2 SYGVNS. The germline V and J ends were trimmed by 2 bases and 0 bases, with 6 bases remaining between them. The CDR3 is 14 amino acids. The CDR3: CASSENRSTDTQYF. The CDR3 DNA is TGTGCCAGCAGTGAAAACAGGAGCACAGATACGCAGTATTTT.

Regarding this clonotype: Given the absence of the conserved phenylalanine or tryptophan at the CDR3 end, a read error is likely. V usage is TRBV6-6 and J usage is TRBJ2-7; 8 nucleotides match TRBD1. The germline V gene encodes CDR1 MNHNY and CDR2 SVGAGI (reference sequence). V shed 0 bases and J 4 bases; nucleotides not matched to a gene: 14. The CDR3 runs to 18 residues. The CDR3 DNA reads TGTGCCAGCAGTTACTCGACTCGCCCCGACAGGGGTTGGTACGAGCAGTACCTC. Protein product: CASSYSTRPDRGWYEQYL.

This chain links TRBV4-1 with TRBJ2-3; TRBD2 matches at 8 bases. The CDR3 loop spans 18 amino acids. Looked up from germline, CDR1 is MGHRA and CDR2 is YSYEKL. V was pared by 2 bases and J by 4 bases, with 14 bases of the junction left unmatched. CDR3 bases: TGCGCCAGCAGCCAATTCATATCGACAGCGGGAGCCGCAGATACGCAGTATTTT. Translation: CASSQFISTAGAADTQYF.

This clonotype was detected ten times or more. V is TRBV12-3 or TRBV12-4 and J is TRBJ1-2; D unclear. V lost 8 bases, J lost 4 bases, and 14 bases lay in between. The CDR3 loop spans 13 amino acids. The CDR3 spells CASGVGISYGYTF. The CDR3 region has the DNA TGTGCCAGCGGCGTCGGGATTAGCTATGGCTACACCTTC.

The sample holds many counts of this clonotype. The chain links TRBV6-6 to TRBJ2-1, with D possibly being TRBD2 (5 bases). CDR3 length: 14 residues. Germline CDR1 MNHNY, CDR2 SVGAGI (reference sequence). The ends were cut back, 8 bases at V and 0 bases at J, with 11 bases in the middle. This CDR3 is CASGSGSSYNEQFF. In DNA form, the CDR3 reads TGTGCCAGCGGTTCGGGAAGCTCCTACAATGAGCAGTTCTTC.

In its sample, this clonotype was seen a few times. The chain carries TRBV29-1 and TRBJ2-3, with D possibly being TRBD2 (5 bases). Germline V lookup: CDR1 SQVTM, CDR2 ANQGSEA. The V gene lost 4 bases and the J gene lost 4 bases, with 15 bases spanning the gap. The CDR3 extends over 14 amino acids. Here the CDR3 reads CSVASPETADTQYF. Here the CDR3 DNA reads TGCAGCGTTGCTAGCCCGGAGACGGCAGATACGCAGTATTTT.

Turning to this clonotype: At one end the junction does not follow the germline gene, possibly because of a read error. The rearrangement links TRBV20-1 to TRBJ2-7, with TRBD2 matching 9 bases. The CDR3 sequence is 12 residues long. CDR1 is DFQATT and CDR2 is SNEGSKA in the germline V gene (reference sequence). The CDR3 loop is CSAIAGAWEQCF. The CDR3 DNA reads as TGCAGTGCTATAGCGGGAGCATGGGAGCAGTGCTTC.

About this clonotype: The junction differs from germline at one of its ends, possibly a read error. This chain links TRBV7-9 with TRBJ2-1, with D perhaps matching TRBD2 (6 bases). The CDR3 has 15 amino acids. Germline V gene lookup returns CDR1 SEHNR and CDR2 FQNEAQ (reference sequence). CDR3 DNA sequence: TGTGCCAGCAGCTTCGGTAGCGGCCCCCTAATGGAGCAGTCCTTC. It specifies CASSFGSGPLMEQSF.

V is TRBV2 and J is TRBJ2-1; 10 positions agree with TRBD2. J was trimmed by 8 bases and V by 2 bases; bases with no gene match: 6. The CDR3 covers 15 residues. CDR1 and CDR2 from the germline V gene are SNHLY and FYNNEI. The CDR3 sequence: CASSEKSSGSHEQFF. The DNA of the CDR3 is TGTGCCAGCAGTGAAAAGTCTAGCGGGAGCCATGAGCAGTTCTTC.

For this clonotype: This may stem from a read error, because a much larger clone lies one nucleotide away. The V call is TRBV20-1, the J call TRBJ2-5, with D possibly being TRBD2 (5 bases). The CDR3 runs to 15 residues. The germline V gene encodes CDR1 DFQATT and CDR2 SNEGSKA (reference sequence). DNA of the CDR3: TGCAGTGCTAGAGAAAGCGGAGACTTCCAAGAGACCCGGTACTTC. Translating it yields CSARESGDFQETRYF.